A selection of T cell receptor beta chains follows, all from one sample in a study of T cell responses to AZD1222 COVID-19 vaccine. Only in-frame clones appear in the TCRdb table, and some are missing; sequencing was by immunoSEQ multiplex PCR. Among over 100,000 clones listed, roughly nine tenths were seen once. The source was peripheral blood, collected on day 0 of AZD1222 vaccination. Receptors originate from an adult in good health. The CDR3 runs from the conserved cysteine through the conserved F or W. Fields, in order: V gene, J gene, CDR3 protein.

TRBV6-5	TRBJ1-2	CASSSDRIGGYTF
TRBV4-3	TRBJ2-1	CASSQVLLGGTANEQFF
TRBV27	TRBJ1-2	CASSPAWTYGYTF
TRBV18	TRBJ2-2	CASSIRDMASGELFF
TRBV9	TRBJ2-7	CASSVAPGTYEQYF
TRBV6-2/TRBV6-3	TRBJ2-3	CASSYSNAGGTDTQYF
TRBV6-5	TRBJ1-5	CASSYPRGASSQPQHF
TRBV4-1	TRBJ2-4	CASSQDLRQGASKNIQYF
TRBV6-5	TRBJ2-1	CASSYLGGRPYNEQFF
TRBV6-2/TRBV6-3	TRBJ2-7	CASSPLRPTAYEQYF
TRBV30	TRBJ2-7	CAWSVPGGYEQYF
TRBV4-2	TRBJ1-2	CASSQGRTPYGYTF
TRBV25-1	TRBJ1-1	CASTGGSWNTEAFF
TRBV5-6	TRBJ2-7	CASSSQGAGEQYF
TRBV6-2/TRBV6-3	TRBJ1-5	CASSYEPRRHGNQPQHF
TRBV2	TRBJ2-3	CASSTDRDTDTQYF
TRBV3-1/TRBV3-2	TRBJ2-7	CASSHGQVSYEQYF
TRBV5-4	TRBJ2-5	CASSTDRGLGETQYF
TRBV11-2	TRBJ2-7	CASSLFKRAGSYEQYF
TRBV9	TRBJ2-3	CASSEGPSPTDTQYF
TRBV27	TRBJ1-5	CASRATGSNQPQHF
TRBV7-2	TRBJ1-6	CASSLDPQEMGSLHF
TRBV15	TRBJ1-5	CATSRDLRNRGRAQPQHF
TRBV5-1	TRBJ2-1	CASSLTGISQGEQFF
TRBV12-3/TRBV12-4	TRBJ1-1	CASSFETGEAFF
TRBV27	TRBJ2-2	CASSPLLTSVNTGELFF
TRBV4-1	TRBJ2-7	CASSHPGSVYEQYF
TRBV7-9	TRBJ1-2	CASSLEGGQNYGYTF
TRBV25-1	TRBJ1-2	CASSDNYGYTF
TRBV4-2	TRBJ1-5	CASSQDRGSSFGPQHF
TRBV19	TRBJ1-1	CASSIEGAVNTEAFF
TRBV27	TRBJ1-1	CASTGQGAWNTEAFF
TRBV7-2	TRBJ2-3	CASRIGLGGAADTQYF
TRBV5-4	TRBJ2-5	CASSLARTGETQYF
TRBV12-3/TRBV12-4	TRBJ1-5	CASSFLGTGAQHF
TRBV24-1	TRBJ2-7	CATSDFNGVEQYF
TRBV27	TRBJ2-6	CASSLRARLYSGANVLTF
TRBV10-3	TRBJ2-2	CAAGYSGGHNTGELFF
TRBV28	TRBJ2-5	CASKESWKTQYF
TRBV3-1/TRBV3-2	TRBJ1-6	CASSQSPGVVNSPLHF
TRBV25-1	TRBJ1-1	CASSEYVGLTEAFF
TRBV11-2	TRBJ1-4	CASSLGGPPLGEKLFF
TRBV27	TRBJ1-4	CASRPPWTNEKLFF
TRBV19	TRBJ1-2	CASSTAGTGGLGDGYTF
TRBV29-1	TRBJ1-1	CSVALQVKNTEAFF
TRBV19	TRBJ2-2	CASAGPNTGELFF
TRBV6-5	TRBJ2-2	CASSYRRVPNTGELFF
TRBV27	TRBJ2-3	CASSLFYRLTTSTDTQYF
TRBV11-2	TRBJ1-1	CASSFPTGGKNTEAFF
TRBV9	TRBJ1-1	CASSREETGNTEAFF
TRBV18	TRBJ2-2	CASSPPTGGNTGELFF
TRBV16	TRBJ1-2	CASSDTGEAGYTF
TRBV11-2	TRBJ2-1	CASSTGQAFYNEQFF
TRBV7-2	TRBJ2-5	CASTPGGTNHKETQYF